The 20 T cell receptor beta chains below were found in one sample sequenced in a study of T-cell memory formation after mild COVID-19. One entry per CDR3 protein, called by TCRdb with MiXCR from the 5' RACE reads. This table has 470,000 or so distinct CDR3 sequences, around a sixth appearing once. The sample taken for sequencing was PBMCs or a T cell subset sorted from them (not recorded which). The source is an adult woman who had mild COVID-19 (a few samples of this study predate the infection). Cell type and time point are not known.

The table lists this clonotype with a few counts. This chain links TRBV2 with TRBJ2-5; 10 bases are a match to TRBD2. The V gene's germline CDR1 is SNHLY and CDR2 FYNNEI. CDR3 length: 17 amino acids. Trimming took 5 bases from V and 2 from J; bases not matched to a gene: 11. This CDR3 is CASSPLSGLALQETQYF. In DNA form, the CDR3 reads TGTGCCAGCAGTCCCCTCTCGGGACTAGCGTTACAAGAGACCCAGTACTTC.

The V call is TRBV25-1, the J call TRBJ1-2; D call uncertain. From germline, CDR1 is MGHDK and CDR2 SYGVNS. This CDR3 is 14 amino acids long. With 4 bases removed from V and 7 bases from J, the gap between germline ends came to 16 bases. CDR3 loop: CASSARRAGSGYTF. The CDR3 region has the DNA TGTGCCAGCAGTGCTCGGCGGGCGGGAAGTGGCTACACCTTC.

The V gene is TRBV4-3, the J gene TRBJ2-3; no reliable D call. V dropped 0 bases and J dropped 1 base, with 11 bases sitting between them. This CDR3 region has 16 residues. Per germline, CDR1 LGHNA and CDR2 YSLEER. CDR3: CASSQEAAPRTDTQYF. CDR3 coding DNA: TGCGCCAGCAGCCAAGAGGCGGCACCCCGCACAGATACGCAGTATTTT.

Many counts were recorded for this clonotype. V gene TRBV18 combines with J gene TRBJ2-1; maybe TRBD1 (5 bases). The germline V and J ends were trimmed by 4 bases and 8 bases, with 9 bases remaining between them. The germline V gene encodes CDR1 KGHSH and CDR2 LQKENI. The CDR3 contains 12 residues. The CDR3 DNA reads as TGTGCCAGCTCACGAAGGGGTGATGAGCAGTTCTTC. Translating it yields CASSRRGDEQFF.

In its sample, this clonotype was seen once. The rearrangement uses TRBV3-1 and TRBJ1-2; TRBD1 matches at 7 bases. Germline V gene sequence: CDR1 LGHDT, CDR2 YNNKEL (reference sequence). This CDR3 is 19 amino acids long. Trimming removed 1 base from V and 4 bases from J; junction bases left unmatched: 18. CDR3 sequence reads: CASSQATGLGSPVFYGYTF. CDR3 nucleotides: TGTGCCAGCAGCCAAGCGACAGGGCTCGGGTCCCCAGTATTCTATGGCTACACCTTC.

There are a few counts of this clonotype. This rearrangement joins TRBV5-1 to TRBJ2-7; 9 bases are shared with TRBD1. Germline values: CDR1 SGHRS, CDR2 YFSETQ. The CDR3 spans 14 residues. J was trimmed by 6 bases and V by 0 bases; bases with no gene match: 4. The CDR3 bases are TGCGCCAGCAGCTTGGGACAGGGGGTCGGCGAGCAGTACTTC. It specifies CASSLGQGVGEQYF.

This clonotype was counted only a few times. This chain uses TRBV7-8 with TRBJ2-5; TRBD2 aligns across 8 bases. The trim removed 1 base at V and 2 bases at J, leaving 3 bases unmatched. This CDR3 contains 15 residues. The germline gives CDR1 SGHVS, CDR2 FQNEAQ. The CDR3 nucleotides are TGTGCCAGCAGCTTAGTAGGGACTAGTCAAGAGACCCAGTACTTC. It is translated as CASSLVGTSQETQYF.

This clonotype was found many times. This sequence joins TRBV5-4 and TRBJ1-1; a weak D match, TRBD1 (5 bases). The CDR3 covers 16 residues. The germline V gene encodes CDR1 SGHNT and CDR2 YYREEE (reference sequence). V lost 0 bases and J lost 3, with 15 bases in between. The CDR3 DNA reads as TGTGCCAGCAGCTTGGGAGGGGAGAGTTATGACACTGAAGCTTTCTTT. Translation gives CASSLGGESYDTEAFF.

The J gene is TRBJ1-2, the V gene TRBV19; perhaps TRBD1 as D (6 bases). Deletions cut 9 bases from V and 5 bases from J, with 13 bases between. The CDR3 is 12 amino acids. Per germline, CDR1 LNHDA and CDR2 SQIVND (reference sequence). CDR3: CASSETGYGYTF. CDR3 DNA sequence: TGTGCCAGCTCCGAGACAGGTTATGGCTACACCTTC.

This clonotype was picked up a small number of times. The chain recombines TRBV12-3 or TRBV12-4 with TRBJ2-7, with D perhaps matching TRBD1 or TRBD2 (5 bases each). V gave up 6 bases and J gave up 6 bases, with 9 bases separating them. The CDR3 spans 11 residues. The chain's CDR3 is CASRGVLEQYF. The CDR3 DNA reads TGTGCCAGCAGGGGGGTACTCGAGCAGTACTTC.

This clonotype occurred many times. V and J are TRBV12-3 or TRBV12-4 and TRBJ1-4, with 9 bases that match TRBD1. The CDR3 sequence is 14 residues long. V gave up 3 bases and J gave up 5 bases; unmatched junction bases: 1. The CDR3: CASSFGTGNEKLFF. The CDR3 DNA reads TGTGCCAGCAGTTTTGGGACAGGGAATGAAAAACTGTTTTTT.

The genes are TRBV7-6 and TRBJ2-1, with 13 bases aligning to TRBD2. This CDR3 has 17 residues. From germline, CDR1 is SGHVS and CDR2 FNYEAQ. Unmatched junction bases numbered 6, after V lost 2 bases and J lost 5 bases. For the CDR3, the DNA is TGTGCCAGCAGCTTACAGACTAGCGGGGGGTTTAACAATGAGCAGTTCTTC. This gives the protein CASSLQTSGGFNNEQFF.

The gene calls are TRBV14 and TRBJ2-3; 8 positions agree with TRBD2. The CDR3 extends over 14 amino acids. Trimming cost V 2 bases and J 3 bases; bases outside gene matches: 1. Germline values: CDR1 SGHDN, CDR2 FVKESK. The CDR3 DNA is TGTGCCAGCAGCCAAAGACTAGCGACAGATACGCAGTATTTT. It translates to CASSQRLATDTQYF.

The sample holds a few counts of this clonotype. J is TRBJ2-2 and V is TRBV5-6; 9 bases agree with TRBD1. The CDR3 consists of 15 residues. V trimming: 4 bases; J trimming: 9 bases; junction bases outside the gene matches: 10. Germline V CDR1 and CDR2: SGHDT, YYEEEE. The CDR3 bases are TGTGCCAGCAGCAACAGACGACAGGGGGACAGGGAGCTGTTTTTT. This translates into CASSNRRQGDRELFF.

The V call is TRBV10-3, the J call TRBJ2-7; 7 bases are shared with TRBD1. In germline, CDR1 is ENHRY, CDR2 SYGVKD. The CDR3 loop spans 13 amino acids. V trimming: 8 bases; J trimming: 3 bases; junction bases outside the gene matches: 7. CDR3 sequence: CAIQDRDRYEQYF. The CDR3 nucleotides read TGTGCCATCCAAGACAGGGATCGCTACGAGCAGTACTTC.

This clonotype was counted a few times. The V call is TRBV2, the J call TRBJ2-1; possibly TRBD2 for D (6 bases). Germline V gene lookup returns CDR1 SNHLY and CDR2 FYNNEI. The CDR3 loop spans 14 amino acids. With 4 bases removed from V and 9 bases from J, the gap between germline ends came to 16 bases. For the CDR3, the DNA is TGTGCCAGCAGTGGCGGGGTAGGACTCGGTGAGCAGTTCTTC. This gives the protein CASSGGVGLGEQFF.

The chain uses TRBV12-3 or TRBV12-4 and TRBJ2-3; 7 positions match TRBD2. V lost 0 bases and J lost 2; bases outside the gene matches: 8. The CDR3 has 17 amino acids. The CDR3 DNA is TGTGCCAGCAGTTTAGCGGGGAGGGGAGTAACCACAGATACGCAGTATTTT. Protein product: CASSLAGRGVTTDTQYF.

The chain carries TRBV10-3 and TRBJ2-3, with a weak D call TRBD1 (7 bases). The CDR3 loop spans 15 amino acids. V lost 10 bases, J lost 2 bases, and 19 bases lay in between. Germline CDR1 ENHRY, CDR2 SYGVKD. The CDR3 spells CATYAGGLTTDTQYF. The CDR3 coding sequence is TGTGCCACCTACGCAGGGGGGCTCACCACAGATACGCAGTATTTT.

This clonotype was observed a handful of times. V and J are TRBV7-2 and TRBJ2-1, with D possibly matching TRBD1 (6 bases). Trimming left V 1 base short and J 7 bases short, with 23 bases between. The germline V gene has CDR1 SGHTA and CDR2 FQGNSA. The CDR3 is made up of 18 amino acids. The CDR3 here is CASSLVLVDRIGSNEQFF. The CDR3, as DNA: TGTGCCAGCAGCTTAGTATTAGTAGACAGGATCGGCTCTAATGAGCAGTTCTTC.

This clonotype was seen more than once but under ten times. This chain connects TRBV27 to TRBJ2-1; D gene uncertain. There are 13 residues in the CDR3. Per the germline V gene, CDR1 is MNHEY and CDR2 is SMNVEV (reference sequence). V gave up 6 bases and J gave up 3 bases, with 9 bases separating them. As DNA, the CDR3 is TGTGCCAGCAGCCTAATTGGCTACAATGAGCAGTTCTTC. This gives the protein CASSLIGYNEQFF.